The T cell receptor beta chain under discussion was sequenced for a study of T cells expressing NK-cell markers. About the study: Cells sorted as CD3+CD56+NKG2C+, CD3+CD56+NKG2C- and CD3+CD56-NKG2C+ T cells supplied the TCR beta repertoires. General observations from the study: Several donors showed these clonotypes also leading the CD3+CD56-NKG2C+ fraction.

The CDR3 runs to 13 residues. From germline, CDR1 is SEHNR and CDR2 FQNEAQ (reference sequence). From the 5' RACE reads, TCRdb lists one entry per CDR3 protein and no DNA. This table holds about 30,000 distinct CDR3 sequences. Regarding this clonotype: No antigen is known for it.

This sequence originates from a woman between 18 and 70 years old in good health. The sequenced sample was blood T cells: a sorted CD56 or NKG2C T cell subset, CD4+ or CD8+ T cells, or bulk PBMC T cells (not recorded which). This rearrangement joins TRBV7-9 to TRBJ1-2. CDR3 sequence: CASSFSTNYGYTF.